Listed below are T cell receptor beta chains from one sample, sequenced in a study of shared clonotypes between healthy human individuals. The method was immunoSEQ multiplex PCR; TCRdb's version includes in-frame clones alone and lacks a portion of them. The table has roughly 2.6 million clones, more than 90% seen once. Sequencing was done on a sample of naive CD4+ T cells sorted from blood. The origin of the receptors is a man in his late teens or twenties in good health. The CDR3 runs from the conserved cysteine through the conserved F or W. Fields, in order: V gene, D gene, J gene, clone size, CDR3 protein, CDR3 DNA. D genes are given only for firm matches. Rows may omit the clone size; those that give it use once, few, many or a size class.

v_gene: TRBV7-2
d_gene: TRBD2
j_gene: TRBJ2-3
abundance: NA
CDR3aa: CASSPGTTVTDTQYF
CDR3nt: TGTGCCAGCAGCCCCGGGACTACAGTCACAGATACGCAGTATTTT

v_gene: TRBV7-9
d_gene: TRBD1
j_gene: TRBJ2-3
abundance: NA
CDR3aa: CASSRDRGTDTQYF
CDR3nt: TGTGCCAGCAGCCGGGACAGGGGCACAGATACGCAGTATTTT

v_gene: TRBV15
d_gene: TRBD2
j_gene: TRBJ2-3
abundance: NA
CDR3aa: CATSVPRTSGTLTDTQYF
CDR3nt: TGTGCCACCAGCGTACCCCGGACTAGCGGAACACTCACAGATACGCAGTATTTT

v_gene: TRBV5-1
d_gene: NA
j_gene: TRBJ1-1
abundance: NA
CDR3aa: CATKTGQTNTEAFF
CDR3nt: TGCGCCACCAAAACGGGGCAGACGAACACTGAAGCTTTCTTT

v_gene: TRBV2
d_gene: NA
j_gene: TRBJ1-5
abundance: NA
CDR3aa: CASSEGSSNQPQHF
CDR3nt: TGTGCCAGCAGTGAAGGCAGTAGCAATCAGCCCCAGCATTTT

v_gene: TRBV4-2
d_gene: NA
j_gene: TRBJ1-1
abundance: NA
CDR3aa: CASSQDLGGRRTEAFF
CDR3nt: TGTGCCAGCAGCCAAGATCTGGGGGGCAGACGCACTGAAGCTTTCTTT

v_gene: TRBV6-5
d_gene: NA
j_gene: TRBJ1-6
abundance: NA
CDR3aa: CASSEALPLHF
CDR3nt: TGTGCCAGCAGTGAGGCTTTACCCCTCCACTTT

v_gene: TRBV28
d_gene: NA
j_gene: TRBJ2-1
abundance: NA
CDR3aa: CASSRGTRGSYNEQFF
CDR3nt: TGTGCCAGCAGCAGGGGCACGAGGGGTTCCTACAATGAGCAGTTCTTC

v_gene: TRBV10-1
d_gene: TRBD1
j_gene: TRBJ1-1
abundance: NA
CDR3aa: CASSRQGATEAFF
CDR3nt: TGCGCCAGCAGTCGACAGGGGGCGACTGAAGCTTTCTTT

v_gene: TRBV7-8
d_gene: NA
j_gene: TRBJ2-5
abundance: NA
CDR3aa: CASSRFGEQRETQYF
CDR3nt: TGTGCCAGCAGCCGATTTGGGGAACAGAGGGAGACCCAGTACTTC

v_gene: TRBV6-1
d_gene: NA
j_gene: TRBJ1-5
abundance: NA
CDR3aa: CASSEAGQGLRPQHF
CDR3nt: TGTGCCAGCAGTGAAGCAGGGCAGGGTCTCCGGCCCCAGCATTTT

v_gene: TRBV19
d_gene: NA
j_gene: TRBJ2-2
abundance: NA
CDR3aa: CASSIRSLNTGELFF
CDR3nt: TGTGCCAGTAGTATCCGGAGTTTGAACACCGGGGAGCTGTTTTTT

v_gene: TRBV19
d_gene: TRBD1
j_gene: TRBJ2-2
abundance: NA
CDR3aa: CASFQGASGELFF
CDR3nt: TGTGCCAGCTTTCAGGGGGCATCCGGGGAGCTGTTTTTT

v_gene: TRBV30
d_gene: TRBD1
j_gene: TRBJ2-4
abundance: NA
CDR3aa: CAWSAAGTGGAKNIQYF
CDR3nt: TGTGCCTGGAGTGCCGCCGGGACAGGTGGAGCCAAAAACATTCAGTACTTC

v_gene: TRBV10-3
d_gene: TRBD2
j_gene: TRBJ2-5
abundance: NA
CDR3aa: CAIKASGGPEETQYF
CDR3nt: TGTGCCATCAAGGCTAGCGGAGGCCCGGAAGAGACCCAGTACTTC

v_gene: TRBV5-4
d_gene: NA
j_gene: TRBJ1-1
abundance: NA
CDR3aa: CASNSRGRGNTEAFF
CDR3nt: TGTGCCAGCAACAGTAGAGGGCGGGGGAACACTGAAGCTTTCTTT

v_gene: TRBV5-4
d_gene: TRBD1
j_gene: TRBJ2-5
abundance: NA
CDR3aa: CASSQEGARVETQYF
CDR3nt: TGTGCCAGCAGCCAAGAGGGGGCGCGGGTGGAGACCCAGTACTTC

v_gene: TRBV7-9
d_gene: TRBD1
j_gene: TRBJ2-7
abundance: NA
CDR3aa: CASSQGTGIFSSGEQYF
CDR3nt: TGTGCCAGCAGCCAAGGGACAGGGATCTTTTCATCGGGGGAGCAGTACTTC

v_gene: TRBV28
d_gene: TRBD1
j_gene: TRBJ1-5
abundance: few
CDR3aa: CAGRGPNQPQHF
CDR3nt: TGTGCCGGCAGGGGGCCCAATCAGCCCCAGCATTTT

v_gene: TRBV7-2
d_gene: NA
j_gene: TRBJ1-4
abundance: NA
CDR3aa: CASSFGRGNEKLFF
CDR3nt: TGTGCCAGCAGCTTTGGTAGGGGGAATGAAAAACTGTTTTTT

v_gene: TRBV2
d_gene: NA
j_gene: TRBJ2-7
abundance: NA
CDR3aa: CASSEQEGFYEQYF
CDR3nt: TGTGCCAGCAGTGAGCAGGAAGGCTTCTACGAGCAGTACTTC

v_gene: TRBV7-9
d_gene: TRBD2
j_gene: TRBJ2-3
abundance: NA
CDR3aa: CASSFGAGGGTDTQYF
CDR3nt: TGTGCCAGCAGCTTCGGCGCGGGAGGGGGCACAGATACGCAGTATTTT

v_gene: TRBV6-1
d_gene: NA
j_gene: TRBJ1-2
abundance: NA
CDR3aa: CASSEVGTYGGYTF
CDR3nt: TGTGCCAGCAGTGAAGTAGGCACTTATGGAGGCTACACCTTC

v_gene: TRBV5-8
d_gene: NA
j_gene: TRBJ1-3
abundance: NA
CDR3aa: CASSLAVVVLGNTIYF
CDR3nt: TGTGCCAGCAGCTTGGCGGTTGTCGTTTTAGGCAACACCATATATTTT

v_gene: TRBV5-6
d_gene: TRBD1
j_gene: TRBJ1-3
abundance: NA
CDR3aa: CASSFTGQGFAIYF
CDR3nt: TGTGCCAGCAGCTTTACGGGACAGGGTTTCGCCATATATTTT

v_gene: TRBV6-4
d_gene: TRBD1
j_gene: TRBJ1-2
abundance: NA
CDR3aa: CASSASGTGFGYTF
CDR3nt: TGTGCCAGCAGTGCATCCGGGACAGGGTTTGGCTACACCTTC

v_gene: TRBV2
d_gene: NA
j_gene: TRBJ2-2
abundance: once
CDR3aa: CASSEALLVELFF
CDR3nt: TGTGCCAGCAGTGAAGCTTTGCTAGTGGAGCTGTTTTTT

v_gene: TRBV27
d_gene: NA
j_gene: TRBJ2-3
abundance: NA
CDR3aa: CASSPLGDTQYF
CDR3nt: TGTGCCAGCAGTCCCCTCGGTGATACGCAGTATTTT